Listed below are T cell receptor beta chains from one sample, sequenced in a study of blood T cell repertoires in COVID-19. The assay was immunoSEQ multiplex PCR, and TCRdb's table has in-frame clones only and misses some. The sample lists about 270,000 clones, roughly nine tenths seen once, with about 2.2% in the top ten. The sample was PBMCs or T cells enriched from blood (not recorded which). Receptor source: a woman aged 18-30 years who had recovered from COVID-19. Both conserved end residues are part of each CDR3. Fields, in order: J gene, D gene, V gene, clone size, CDR3 protein, CDR3 DNA. A D gene is named only where the DNA matches it firmly. Clone size is not always given. Where it is, it says once, few, many or a class for expanded clones.

>TRBJ1-5|TRBD1|TRBV10-3|many
CAIGTGDSNQPQHF
TGTGCCATTGGGACAGGCGATAGCAATCAGCCCCAGCATTTT
>TRBJ1-5|-|TRBV2|once
CASSLPDRSQPQHF
TGTGCCAGCAGTCTACCAGACAGGAGCCAGCCCCAGCATTTT
>TRBJ2-3|TRBD2|TRBV20-1|-
CSAGTTPSQYF
TGCAGTGCTGGGACTACCCCGTCGCAGTATTTT
>TRBJ1-5|TRBD1|TRBV7-8|-
CASNPRTGVGNQPQHF
TGTGCCAGCAACCCGAGGACAGGGGTCGGGAATCAGCCCCAGCATTTT
>TRBJ2-7|TRBD1|TRBV10-2|few
CASGGTGNYEQYF
TGCGCCAGCGGTGGGACAGGGAATTACGAGCAGTACTTC
>TRBJ2-3|TRBD2|TRBV3-1/TRBV3-2|-
CASSQDLASGGVTDTQYF
TGTGCCAGCAGCCAAGATCTGGCTAGCGGGGGGGTCACAGATACGCAGTATTTT
>TRBJ2-4|TRBD1|TRBV18|once
CASSPQQGRGNIQYF
TGTGCCAGCTCACCTCAACAGGGGAGAGGGAACATTCAGTACTTC
>TRBJ2-7|TRBD1|TRBV7-9|-
CASSPTGFHEQYF
TGTGCCAGCAGCCCGACAGGGTTCCACGAGCAGTACTTC
>TRBJ1-1|TRBD1|TRBV6-5|-
CASSYAGTGRFF
TGTGCCAGCAGTTATGCCGGGACAGGACGGTTCTTT
>TRBJ2-5|TRBD1|TRBV14|-
CASSQDSKDRANQETQYF
TGTGCCAGCAGCCAAGACTCAAAAGACAGGGCCAACCAAGAGACCCAGTACTTC
>TRBJ1-2|-|TRBV30|-
CAWNEAGFNYGYTF
TGTGCCTGGAATGAGGCCGGCTTCAACTATGGCTACACCTTC
>TRBJ2-2|-|TRBV27|-
CASSFQGLPSNTGELFF
TGTGCCAGCAGTTTTCAGGGTCTGCCGTCGAACACCGGGGAGCTGTTTTTT
>TRBJ1-1|-|TRBV5-1|-
CASSLEGRDTNTEAFF
TGCGCCAGCAGCTTGGAAGGGAGGGACACGAACACTGAAGCTTTCTTT
>TRBJ1-1|TRBD1|TRBV18|-
CASSSGTVSRNPEAFF
TGTGCCAGCTCGTCCGGGACAGTAAGCCGAAATCCTGAAGCTTTCTTT